This T cell receptor (beta chain) was sequenced for a study of CD8+ T cells in alopecia areata. CDR1 is MNHNY and CDR2 is SVGAGI in the germline V gene (reference sequence). Trimming cost V 5 bases and J 0 bases; bases outside gene matches: 6. CDR3 length: 15 residues. Treatment here: oral pan-JAK inhibitor, 5-10 mg twice daily. Following extraction, RNA underwent reverse transcription to cDNA, which served as the sequencing template. Libraries were prepared by immunoSEQ multiplex PCR; TCRdb keeps only in-frame clonotypes and omits some of them. The sample includes about 270,000 clones, approximately 60% of them seen just once.

Sequenced material: CD4+ T cells sorted from blood, taken around week 54, from a patient treated with tofacitinib. V usage is TRBV6-6 and J usage is TRBJ2-7; 8 nucleotides line up with TRBD2. The sequence came from a human donor with alopecia areata. The CDR3 region is CASSKTGTSSYEQYF. Written as DNA, the CDR3 is TGTGCCAGCAGTAAAACCGGGACTAGCTCCTACGAGCAGTACTTC.